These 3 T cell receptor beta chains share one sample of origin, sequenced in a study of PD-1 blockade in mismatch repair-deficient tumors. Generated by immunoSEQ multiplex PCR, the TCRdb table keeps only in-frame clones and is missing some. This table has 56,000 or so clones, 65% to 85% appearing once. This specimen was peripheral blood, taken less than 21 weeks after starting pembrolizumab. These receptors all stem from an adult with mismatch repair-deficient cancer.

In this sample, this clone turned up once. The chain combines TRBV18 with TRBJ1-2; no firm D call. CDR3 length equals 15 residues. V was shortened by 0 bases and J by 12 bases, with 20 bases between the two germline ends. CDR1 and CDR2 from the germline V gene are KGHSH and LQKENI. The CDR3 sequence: CASSPPATATSPHTF. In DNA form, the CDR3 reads TGTGCCAGCTCACCACCGGCTACAGCTACATCCCCACACACCTTC.

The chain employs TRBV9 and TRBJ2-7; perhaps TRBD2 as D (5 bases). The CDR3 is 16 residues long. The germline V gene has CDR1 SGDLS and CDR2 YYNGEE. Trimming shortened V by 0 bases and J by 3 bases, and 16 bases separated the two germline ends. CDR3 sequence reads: CASSVGPEGADYEQYF. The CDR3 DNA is TGTGCCAGCAGCGTAGGGCCAGAGGGAGCGGACTACGAGCAGTACTTC.

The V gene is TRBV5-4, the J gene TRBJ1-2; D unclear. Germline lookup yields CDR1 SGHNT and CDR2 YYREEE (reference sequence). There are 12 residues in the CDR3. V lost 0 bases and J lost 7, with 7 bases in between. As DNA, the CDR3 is TGTGCCAGCAGCTTGGGGGGTCGTGGCTACACCTTC. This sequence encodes CASSLGGRGYTF.